The 14 T cell receptor beta chains presented below share a single source sample, sequenced in a study of vaccination effects on CD4 cells after COVID-19 (dated by TCRdb to the early 2020s). After around 10 days of culture, CD4+ T cells were isolated with the EasySep CD4+ T cell isolation kit. For these receptors, no antigen is known. Libraries were constructed by the immunoSEQ multiplex PCR assay. In TCRdb, the immuneACCESS table is reduced to in-frame sequences with V and J assigned. These tables do not hold every clone; where another copy was compared, an unresolved V gene accounts for under half, and the others remain unexplained. In this sample the table shows tens of thousands of clones, 75% to 80% of which occur a single time. The ten largest clones represent roughly 10% of the sample. Source: CD4+ T cells from PBMCs cultured without peptide, taken before COVID-19 vaccination. The receptors were sampled from a human donor who had a prior SARS-CoV-2 infection.

This CDR3 is CASSDVPHVYGYTF. The CDR3 DNA reads TGTGCCAGCAGCGACGTTCCGCACGTTTATGGCTACACCTTC. The V call is TRBV11-1, the J call TRBJ1-2; D gene ambiguous. V lost 5 bases and J lost 5, with 15 bases in between. The CDR3 consists of 14 residues. Germline CDR1 SGHAT, CDR2 FQDESV (reference sequence). The full variable domain, completed using reference TRBV11-1 and TRBJ1-2, is EAEVAQSPRYKITEKSQAVAFWCDPISGHATLYWYRQILGQGPELLVQFQDESVVDDSQLPKDRFSAERLKGVDSTLKIQPAELGDSAMYLCASSDVPHVYGYTFGSGTRLTVV.

The chain links TRBV7-8 to TRBJ1-4; 7 bases agree with TRBD1. The germline CDR1 and CDR2 sequences are SGHVS and FQNEAQ. V shed 6 bases and J 2 bases; nucleotides not matched to a gene: 15. This CDR3 is built from 18 residues. The CDR3 DNA reads TGTGCCAGCAGTTTCACCCCGGGACAGACAATGACTAATGAAAAACTGTTTTTT. Translating gives CASSFTPGQTMTNEKLFF.

The rearrangement joins TRBV10-3 to TRBJ2-1, with TRBD2 identical over 8 bases. This CDR3 comprises 15 residues. The V segment lost 1 base and the J segment 6 bases; nucleotides outside the gene matches: 5. The germline V gene has CDR1 ENHRY and CDR2 SYGVKD. The CDR3, as DNA: TGTGCCATCAGTGAGTTTACTAGCGGCATCAATGAGCAGTTCTTC. Translated, it gives CAISEFTSGINEQFF.

This clone showed up just once. The chain uses TRBV27 and TRBJ1-1; D gene unclear. Germline loops: CDR1 MNHEY, CDR2 SMNVEV (reference sequence). CDR3 length: 14 residues. Trimming took 8 bases from V and 5 from J, leaving 18 bases between them. This CDR3 reads CASGRADVRTEAFF. CDR3 nucleotides: TGTGCCAGCGGGCGCGCGGATGTAAGAACTGAAGCTTTCTTT.

The genes are TRBV2 and TRBJ1-6; D is undetermined. The CDR3 covers 12 residues. CDR1 and CDR2 (germline): SNHLY, FYNNEI. The V end was cut by 6 bases, the J end by 7 bases, with 7 bases between. The CDR3 region is CASRVTNSPLHF. The CDR3 region has the DNA TGTGCCAGCAGGGTAACCAATTCACCCCTCCACTTT.

The rearrangement uses TRBV5-6 and TRBJ1-2; 7 bases align to TRBD1. The CDR3 has 14 amino acids. With 4 bases clipped from V and 4 bases from J, the junction kept 7 bases outside the gene matches. CDR1 SGHDT and CDR2 YYEEEE come from the germline V gene. In nucleotides, the CDR3 is TGTGCCAGCAGCAGACAGGGTCCTGGCTATGGCTACACCTTC. The encoded protein is CASSRQGPGYGYTF.

This chain links TRBV28 with TRBJ2-1; D possibly corresponds to TRBD2 (6 bases). This CDR3 region has 16 residues. The germline V and J ends were trimmed by 2 bases and 7 bases, with 18 bases remaining between them. Per germline, CDR1 MDHEN and CDR2 SYDVKM. CDR3 DNA: TGTGCCAGCAGTTTACGTATACCGGGAGTGGGGAATGAGCAGTTCTTC. It yields the protein CASSLRIPGVGNEQFF.

This clone was seen a single time. This sequence joins TRBV9 and TRBJ1-6; possible D gene TRBD1, 5 bases. The V and J ends lost 0 bases and 6 bases respectively, with 13 bases between them. The CDR3 spans 16 residues. Per the germline V gene, CDR1 is SGDLS and CDR2 is YYNGEE. CDR3 bases: TGTGCCAGCAGCGTAGCCTCCCGGGGCGGTAATTCACCCCTCCACTTT. Its protein is CASSVASRGGNSPLHF. Variable domain in full (rest from reference TRBV9 and TRBJ1-6): DSGVTQTPKHLITATGQRVTLRCSPRSGDLSVYWYQQSLDQGLQFLIQYYNGEERAKGNILERFSAQQFPDLHSELNLSSLELGDSALYFCASSVASRGGNSPLHFGNGTRLTVT.

The V and J genes are TRBV7-8 and TRBJ2-6; 14 bases agree with TRBD2. The V and J ends lost 5 bases and 0 bases, in that order; junction bases with no gene match: 9. Germline V CDR1 and CDR2: SGHVS, FQNEAQ. CDR3 length equals 20 residues. The CDR3 DNA is TGTGCCAGCAGCGGACGACTGGGACTAGCGGGAGACTCTGGGGCCAACGTCCTGACTTTC. Its protein product is CASSGRLGLAGDSGANVLTF. The full variable domain, completed using reference TRBV7-8 and TRBJ2-6, is GAGVSQSPRYKVAKRGQDVALRCDPISGHVSLFWYQQALGQGPEFLTYFQNEAQLDKSGLPSDRFFAERPEGSVSTLKIQRTQQEDSAVYLCASSGRLGLAGDSGANVLTFGAGSRLTVL.

The chain uses TRBV6-2 or TRBV6-3 and TRBJ2-4; D remains unclear. CDR1 is MNHEY, CDR2 SVGEGT, per germline. Trimming took 0 bases from V and 14 from J, leaving 26 bases between them. The CDR3 is made up of 17 amino acids. The CDR3, as DNA: TGTGCCAGCAGTTACTCCGACTTAGGACGCCGGCCTCTAAAGAAGTACTTC. Amino acids: CASSYSDLGRRPLKKYF.

This chain links TRBV6-2 or TRBV6-3 with TRBJ2-3; 8 positions match TRBD2. Germline V gene data show CDR1 as MNHEY and CDR2 as SVGEGT. The J segment lost 8 bases and the V segment lost 5 bases, leaving 9 bases of the junction unmatched. The CDR3 sequence is 14 residues long. The CDR3 loop is CASSQRGLQGTQYF. CDR3 DNA sequence: TGTGCCAGCAGTCAGCGGGGGCTCCAGGGTACGCAGTATTTT.

The chain carries TRBV7-2 and TRBJ1-2; D unresolved. The germline V and J ends were trimmed by 5 bases and 0 bases, with 4 bases remaining between them. From germline, CDR1 is SGHTA and CDR2 FQGNSA. CDR3 length: 12 residues. The CDR3 protein is CASSPPNYGYTF. The CDR3 bases are TGTGCCAGCAGCCCTCCTAACTATGGCTACACCTTC.

Only a few counts were recorded for this clone. The chain employs TRBV7-2 and TRBJ2-1, with 9 bases fitting TRBD2. Germline values: CDR1 SGHTA, CDR2 FQGNSA. This CDR3 comprises 15 residues. The ends lost 2 bases at V and 4 bases at J; junction bases unmatched: 3. CDR3 in amino acids: CASSLSLAGYNEQFF. The CDR3 DNA reads TGTGCCAGCAGCTTATCGCTAGCGGGGTACAATGAGCAGTTCTTC.

The rearrangement links TRBV6-5 to TRBJ2-7, with a possible D match to TRBD1 (7 bases). Trimming left V 6 bases short and J 5 bases short, with 14 bases between. The germline CDR1 and CDR2 sequences are MNHEY and SVGAGI. The CDR3 runs 13 residues. CDR3 in amino acids: CASRPTGRHEQYF. The DNA of the CDR3 is TGTGCCAGCAGACCGACAGGGAGGCACGAGCAGTACTTC.